This entry lists 17 T cell receptor beta chains sequenced from one sample in a study of shared clonotypes between healthy human individuals. Terminally differentiated effector memory CD45RA+ cells were excluded by CCR7 positive selection of CD45RO-negative cells. Generated by immunoSEQ multiplex PCR, the TCRdb table keeps only in-frame clones and is missing some. The repertoire holds about 820,000 clones, 80% to 95% seen once, with approximately 25% in the top ten. Sequenced sample: naive CD8+ T cells sorted from blood. The receptors come from a man aged 30 to 45 in good health.

The chain carries TRBV10-3 and TRBJ2-7, with D possibly matching TRBD2 (6 bases). There are 15 residues in the CDR3. Germline V gives CDR1 ENHRY, CDR2 SYGVKD. Between the trimmed V and J ends, which lost 4 bases and 0 bases, there was a span of 13 bases. In DNA, the CDR3 is TGTGCCATCAGTGGGGAACTCGGGAGCTCCTACGAGCAGTACTTC. Its protein product is CAISGELGSSYEQYF.

The rearrangement uses TRBV11-2 and TRBJ2-1; 7 bases match TRBD2. Trimming at V came to 10 bases and at J to 4 bases, leaving 16 bases not matched to a gene. This CDR3 has 16 residues. In germline, CDR1 is SGHAT, CDR2 FQNNGV. CDR3 bases: TGTGCCACCTCCGAAAGGATAGCGGGCGAATACAATGAGCAGTTCTTC. It specifies CATSERIAGEYNEQFF.

The chain couples TRBV7-9 to TRBJ2-3, with D possibly matching TRBD1 (5 bases). This CDR3 spans 14 amino acids. Germline assignment: CDR1 SEHNR and CDR2 FQNEAQ (reference sequence). V lost 4 bases and J lost 2, with 10 bases in between. The CDR3 nucleotides read TGTGCCAGCAGCTCCGGACATTACACAGATACGCAGTATTTT. It yields the protein CASSSGHYTDTQYF.

This clone appeared a single time. The rearrangement links TRBV1 to TRBJ2-1; the table's TRBD2 call for D was not verified on the DNA. TRBV1 is noted as a pseudogene. This CDR3 has 16 residues. The CDR3 region has the DNA TGCACCTTAACCGGACTAGCGGGAGTATGTTACAATGAGCAGTTCTTC. This gives the protein CTLTGLAGVCYNEQFF.

About this clone itself: Other DNA variants within this sample encode the same CDR3. The DNA of the CDR3 is TGTGCCAGCTCACCACCCCGGGGCCAAGAGACCCAGTACTTC. This codes for CASSPPRGQETQYF. The chain has TRBV18 and TRBJ2-5; possibly TRBD2 for D (5 bases). The CDR3 spans 14 residues. The germline V gene encodes CDR1 KGHSH and CDR2 LQKENI. V gave up 0 bases and J gave up 1 base, with 6 bases separating them.

This clone was seen only once. The chain couples TRBV9 to TRBJ2-1, with a tentative D call TRBD2 (6 bases). Germline CDR1 and CDR2: SGDLS and YYNGEE. The CDR3 runs to 10 residues. The germline V and J ends were trimmed by 7 bases and 10 bases, with 9 bases remaining between them. Written as DNA, the CDR3 is TGTGCCAGCGGGGACTGGGAGCAGTTCTTC. Amino acid sequence: CASGDWEQFF.

J is TRBJ1-2 and V is TRBV27; D might be TRBD1 (5 bases). CDR3 length: 13 amino acids. The V and J ends lost 8 bases and 6 bases respectively, with 16 bases between them. Germline CDR1 is MNHEY and CDR2 is SMNVEV (reference sequence). CDR3 sequence: CASRPGGRNGYTF. Here the CDR3 DNA reads TGTGCCAGCCGACCCGGGGGTAGGAATGGCTACACCTTC.

This chain joins TRBV7-6 and TRBJ2-6; D gene unclear. Per germline, CDR1 SGHVS and CDR2 FNYEAQ. V gave up 2 bases and J gave up 4 bases, with 6 bases separating them. This CDR3 has 14 residues. The DNA of the CDR3 is TGTGCCAGCAGCTTAAATCAGGGGGCCAACGTCCTGACTTTC. Translating it yields CASSLNQGANVLTF.

This chain links TRBV9 with TRBJ1-1; TRBD1 might be the D (6 bases). V was trimmed by 4 bases and J by 8 bases, leaving 15 bases between them. The CDR3 sequence is 13 residues long. CDR1 is SGDLS and CDR2 is YYNGEE in the germline V gene. The CDR3 coding sequence is TGTGCCAGCAGCCCGACGGGGGGCTACGAAGCTTTCTTT. It is translated as CASSPTGGYEAFF.

Comment on this clone: A far larger clone is one base from this, pointing to a likely read error. This CDR3 is also generated by other DNA sequences in the sample. The genes are TRBV27 and TRBJ2-7; the match to TRBD1 covers 11 bases. Germline CDR1 is MNHEY and CDR2 is SMNVEV (reference sequence). The CDR3 totals 14 residues. V trimming: 6 bases; J trimming: 3 bases; junction bases outside the gene matches: 4. CDR3 sequence reads: CASSSGTGGYEQYF. The CDR3 DNA reads as TGTGCCAGCAGCTCCGGGACAGGGGGCTACGAGCAGTACTTC.

This rearrangement joins TRBV5-1 to TRBJ2-7; TRBD2 aligns across 12 bases. Germline-derived CDR1 and CDR2 are SGHRS and YFSETQ. CDR3 length equals 15 residues. V lost 4 bases to trimming and J lost 5 bases; unmatched junction nucleotides: 7. The CDR3 loop reads CASSPQTSGSDEQYF. The CDR3 region has the DNA TGCGCCAGCAGCCCGCAGACTAGCGGGAGCGACGAGCAGTACTTC.

V usage is TRBV9 and J usage is TRBJ2-4; 8 bases are shared with TRBD2. With 0 bases clipped from V and 7 bases from J, the junction kept 3 bases outside the gene matches. Germline loops: CDR1 SGDLS, CDR2 YYNGEE. The CDR3 has 14 residues. The CDR3: CASSVAPGGNIQYF. Written as DNA, the CDR3 is TGTGCCAGCAGCGTAGCTCCGGGAGGGAACATTCAGTACTTC.

The genes are TRBV11-2 and TRBJ2-1; D is undetermined. Germline CDR1 reads SGHAT; CDR2 reads FQNNGV. This CDR3 has 15 amino acids. Deletions cut 6 bases from V and 0 bases from J, with 12 bases between. The DNA for the CDR3 is TGTGCCAGCAGTTTTTTCAGGAGCTCCTACAATGAGCAGTTCTTC. It specifies CASSFFRSSYNEQFF.

The V and J genes are TRBV11-2 and TRBJ2-1, with TRBD2 as a possible D gene (5 bases). CDR1 and CDR2 (germline): SGHAT, FQNNGV. V gave up 4 bases and J gave up 4 bases, with 11 bases separating them. There are 14 residues in the CDR3. The CDR3 region has the DNA TGTGCCAGCAGCTCGTACTGGACTTACAATGAGCAGTTCTTC. Translating gives CASSSYWTYNEQFF.

V usage is TRBV11-2 and J usage is TRBJ2-1; a possible D gene is TRBD2 (5 bases). V lost 2 bases to trimming and J lost 1 base, with 9 bases between them. This CDR3 is 15 amino acids long. Germline lookup yields CDR1 SGHAT and CDR2 FQNNGV. CDR3 in DNA: TGTGCCAGCAGCTTAATCAGAGGGTCCTACAATGAGCAGTTCTTC. This translates into CASSLIRGSYNEQFF.

The V gene is TRBV7-2, the J gene TRBJ2-3; perhaps TRBD2 as D (8 bases). V was shortened by 4 bases and J by 7 bases, with 18 bases between the two germline ends. The CDR3 is 15 amino acids. Germline-derived CDR1 and CDR2 are SGHTA and FQGNSA. The CDR3, as DNA: TGTGCCAGCAGCTCTCCCGGGAGGGGGCCCAATACGCAGTATTTT. Translation gives CASSSPGRGPNTQYF.

The chain combines TRBV5-1 with TRBJ2-1; D might be TRBD1 (7 bases). V was cut by 4 bases and J by 0 bases, with 11 bases left in between. This CDR3 has 15 residues. The germline gives CDR1 SGHRS, CDR2 YFSETQ. The CDR3, as DNA: TGCGCCAGCAGCCCGGGGGACAGCTCCTACAATGAGCAGTTCTTC. Protein product: CASSPGDSSYNEQFF.